The rows below give T cell receptor beta chains drawn from one sample of a study of blood T cell repertoires in COVID-19. Sequencing was performed with immunoSEQ multiplex PCR; in TCRdb, only in-frame clones are kept and a portion is missing. This sample carries roughly 41,000 clones, 70% to 90% of them seen once, and the ten largest clones take 3.5% to 4.5%. Sample: peripheral blood. The origin of the receptors is a man aged 55 to 70 with acute or convalescent COVID-19. The conserved cysteine and the conserved F or W are not part of the CDR3 here.

cdr3_aa j_call v_call
AWSIMTRNTEAF TRBJ1-1 TRBV30
ASSVRQNQNYEQY TRBJ2-7 TRBV6-1
ASNLGGIDEKLF TRBJ1-4 TRBV19
AWRSFDRAVGELF TRBJ2-2 TRBV30
ASSPAGNTEAF TRBJ1-1 TRBV7-3
ASSLGLEQETQY TRBJ2-5 TRBV7-2
ASSPVTRQGGNTEAF TRBJ1-1 TRBV5-4
ASSKQGDNSPLH TRBJ1-6 TRBV5-1
ASSLGGTGQETQY TRBJ2-5 TRBV7-2
ASSATGGNQPQH TRBJ1-5 TRBV19
ASREAGTVGSGNTIY TRBJ1-3 TRBV27
ASSPRQAIRGGANVLT TRBJ2-6 TRBV11-2
ASLTGYYGYT TRBJ1-2 TRBV6-5
ASSIGGQDNQPQH TRBJ1-5 TRBV19
ASSYYGGGLETQY TRBJ2-5 TRBV6-5
AWKWQGEDEQY TRBJ2-7 TRBV30
AISESHRTSIDEQF TRBJ2-1 TRBV10-3
ASSSLAQDFGNTIY TRBJ1-3 TRBV6-2/TRBV6-3
ASSEARGLNTEAF TRBJ1-1 TRBV6-1
ASSQDMGGQAF TRBJ1-1 TRBV4-3
AWSGDRAAGEKLF TRBJ1-4 TRBV30
ASSVNRISDTQY TRBJ2-3 TRBV9
ASTEDRAGGLGTQY TRBJ2-3 TRBV7-2
ATSRRGNEKLF TRBJ1-4 TRBV15
ASSFIDGETQY TRBJ2-5 TRBV5-1
ASSLIGAEETQY TRBJ2-5 TRBV7-8
ASSLGTPGEEQY TRBJ2-3 TRBV5-1
ASSPYRGGRHEQF TRBJ2-1 TRBV7-8
ASSLSPGNYT TRBJ1-2 TRBV5-1
ASAPTPDRSPRGYT TRBJ1-2 TRBV12-5
ASSVWTSEPQY TRBJ2-3 TRBV2
SVGQTGISYNSPLH TRBJ1-6 TRBV29-1
ASSIGGTHRGEKLF TRBJ1-4 TRBV19
ASSRKTGGSTGELF TRBJ2-2 TRBV7-2
ASSYEAPRETQY TRBJ2-5 TRBV6-2/TRBV6-3
ASSFRGSADLSTEAF TRBJ1-1 TRBV9
ASSYSSTGGATDYGYT TRBJ1-2 TRBV6-2/TRBV6-3
ASSQDRGTGESPLH TRBJ1-6 TRBV3-1/TRBV3-2
ASSLGSSGNTIY TRBJ1-3 TRBV7-9
ASSLVYSGDTQY TRBJ2-3 TRBV7-2
ASSQRQGWNNEQF TRBJ2-1 TRBV7-6
AISETGQPTTNEKLF TRBJ1-4 TRBV10-3
ASSNITNYGYT TRBJ1-2 TRBV18